This section outlines one T cell receptor (beta chain) sequence together with its context. The source of the sample is a study of blood T cell repertoires in COVID-19. Study-wide background: In each case, the material was cDNA or gDNA derived from T cells, B-cell-depleted T cells, or PBMCs.

After removal of 7 bases from V and 7 bases from J, the junction contained 11 bases not matched to a gene. Germline lookup yields CDR1 LGHNA and CDR2 YNFKEQ. This CDR3 has 15 amino acids. Per the original data handling: The assay estimated nucleated cells by amplifying reference gene primers. Produced via immunoSEQ multiplex PCR; TCRdb's table is partial and in-frame only. V, J and clone size reflect that table, while D and trimming were determined from the DNA. The sample has around 190,000 clones; more than 70% are singletons. Across about two dozen US areas, participants ranged in age from roughly 18 to 89 years.

Specimen: PBMCs or T cells enriched from blood (not recorded which). The receptor comes from a man aged 40-49 years with acute COVID-19. The chain uses TRBV4-2 and TRBJ2-1; 9 positions match TRBD1. This CDR3 is CASTPTGGTLNEQFF. CDR3 bases: TGTGCCAGCACCCCAACAGGGGGCACGTTAAATGAGCAGTTCTTC.